Listed below are T cell receptor beta chains from one sample, sequenced in a study of blood T cell repertoires in COVID-19. Libraries were prepared by immunoSEQ multiplex PCR; TCRdb keeps only in-frame clonotypes and omits some of them. The sample carries some 54,000 clones, about 90% recorded once. The sample taken for sequencing was peripheral blood. The receptors derive from a man in his sixties with acute or convalescent COVID-19. The CDR3 runs from the conserved cysteine through the conserved F or W. Each record gives: clone size, J gene, D gene, V gene, CDR3 DNA, CDR3 protein. A D gene is named only where the DNA matches it firmly. Clone size is given for some rows only: seen once, a few or many times, or a class if the clone is expanded.

. | TRBJ2-3 | TRBD2 | TRBV2 | TGTGCCAGCAGTGAGGGGACTAGCGGGAGGGTTCGGCAAGATACGCAGTATTTT | CASSEGTSGRVRQDTQYF
. | TRBJ2-1 | TRBD2 | TRBV7-6 | TGTGCCAGCAGCTTAGGGAATCTAGCGGGTATAGATAATGAGCAGTTCTTC | CASSLGNLAGIDNEQFF
. | TRBJ2-5 | TRBD2 | TRBV6-2/TRBV6-3 | TGTGCCAGCAGCCCACCGGGGGGGCTGGCGGAGACCCAGTACTTC | CASSPPGGLAETQYF
. | TRBJ1-5 | . | TRBV7-9 | TGTGCCAGCAGCTCCTCGCGGGTAACTGATCAGCCCCAGCATTTT | CASSSSRVTDQPQHF
. | TRBJ1-1 | TRBD1 | TRBV27 | TGTGCCAGCAGTGTTATCGAGGGGGCAGGGCGGAACACTGAAGCTTTCTTT | CASSVIEGAGRNTEAFF
. | TRBJ1-6 | TRBD1 | TRBV5-7 | TGTGCCAGCAGCTTGTTAGGGGGCATTTGCTATAATTCACCCCTCCACTTT | CASSLLGGICYNSPLHF
. | TRBJ1-2 | . | TRBV5-4 | TGTGCCAGCAGACCTACAGGGTGGGACGGCTACACCTTC | CASRPTGWDGYTF
. | TRBJ2-7 | TRBD1 | TRBV6-6 | TGTGCCAGCACGTACACTCGGGACAGATGGGGCGAGCAGTACTTC | CASTYTRDRWGEQYF
. | TRBJ1-4 | . | TRBV5-1 | TGCGCCAGCAGTCGGGACATAGTTTCGTCGGGTGAAAAACTGTTTTTT | CASSRDIVSSGEKLFF
. | TRBJ2-1 | . | TRBV9 | TGTGCCAGCAGCGTAGGAGGGGGTGGGTTGAATGAGCAGTTCTTC | CASSVGGGGLNEQFF
. | TRBJ2-2 | . | TRBV9 | TGTGCCAGCAGCGCCCGTGGCGCCCGCGGGAACACCGGGGAGCTGTTTTTT | CASSARGARGNTGELFF
. | TRBJ2-6 | TRBD1 | TRBV4-3 | TGCGCCAGCAGCCCAGGGACAGTCTCTGGGGCCAACGTCCTGACTTTC | CASSPGTVSGANVLTF
. | TRBJ1-5 | TRBD1 | TRBV12-5 | TGTGCTAGTGGTCCCGGGACAGCTTACAATCAGCCCCAGCATTTT | CASGPGTAYNQPQHF
. | TRBJ1-2 | . | TRBV6-5 | TGTGCCAGCAGTCCCGGGAGCTTCTATGGCTACACCTTC | CASSPGSFYGYTF
few | TRBJ1-4 | . | TRBV19 | TGTGCCAGTAGTATTGGCGGCAGGGGATTGGCAAATGAAAAACTGTTTTTT | CASSIGGRGLANEKLFF
. | TRBJ2-1 | . | TRBV24-1 | TGTGCCACCAAGGGGGTAGGGAATGAGCAGTTCTTC | CATKGVGNEQFF
. | TRBJ2-5 | TRBD2 | TRBV5-1 | TGCGCCAGCAGCTTGGACGGGGGGGTGACCCAGTACTTC | CASSLDGGVTQYF